This T cell receptor beta chain was captured in a study of blood T cell repertoires in COVID-19. Study in general: Acute-phase and convalescent COVID-19 samples originated in the United States, Italy and Spain. Sample material is recorded as cDNA or gDNA derived from T cells, B-cell-depleted T cells, or PBMCs.

The Seattle site enrolled patients during active infection and followed them longitudinally. The table lists this clone with a count of one. Authors' data handling: Amplified reference gene primers provided the basis for estimating nucleated cell counts. Some clones are missing from TCRdb's copy, which holds only in-frame ones; the method was immunoSEQ multiplex PCR. D and trimming were read from the DNA, whereas the V and J calls and clone size are those reported in that table. The table includes roughly 180,000 clones, approximately 80% detected once. The CDR3 is 15 amino acids. V was trimmed by 3 bases and J by 0 bases, leaving 8 bases between them. Germline V gene lookup returns CDR1 ENHRY and CDR2 SYGVKD.

This sequence originates from a woman aged 40 to 50 with COVID-19, enrolled during active disease. The gene calls are TRBV10-3 and TRBJ1-4; D perhaps matches TRBD1 (6 bases). The sequenced material came from peripheral blood. The CDR3 nucleotides read TGTGCCATCAGTGACAGGACAGCAACTAATGAAAAACTGTTTTTT. It encodes CAISDRTATNEKLFF.